In its sample, the clone carrying this T cell receptor (beta chain) was seen a few times. Its antigen is as yet unknown. This specimen comes from a study of T cell repertoires in cytomegalovirus infection. Study context: HLA-B-restricted CMV epitopes that are well studied, plus recently identified HLA-C-restricted ones, were used by the study. Carrying CMV and the relevant HLA type showed in public TCR beta signatures.

The CDR3 is 15 amino acids. Per the germline V gene, CDR1 is MNHEY and CDR2 is SVGEGT. Trimming shortened V by 2 bases and J by 2 bases, and 12 bases separated the two germline ends. Broader study findings: Identification of carriers of CMV plus the relevant HLA was performed using cumulative public TCR beta family frequency. There were HLA-C-restricted CMV-specific TCR beta clonotypes dominating the ex vivo response.

Via MiXCR, TCRdb re-called the reads, giving one row per CDR3 protein. Found here are hundreds of thousands of distinct CDR3 sequences, roughly 42% of them singletons; the top ten hold about 41%. The V and J genes are TRBV6-2 or TRBV6-3 and TRBJ2-5, with D possibly called TRBD1 or TRBD2 (5 bases each). The source is a human donor in good health (CMV status not recorded). Some clones in this sample may be carry-over from other donors' samples. Sequenced here: cultured PBMCs, sampled from culture after CMV antigen stimulation. DNA for the CDR3: TGTGCCAGCAGTTACCCTGGGACGAATCAAGAGACCCAGTACTTC. This sequence encodes CASSYPGTNQETQYF.